The rows below give T cell receptor beta chains drawn from one sample of a study of vaccination and CD4 T cells after COVID-19. TCRdb independently ran MiXCR on the PCR reads; one entry per CDR3 protein. Of 5,000 to 7,000 distinct CDR3 sequences listed, approximately 40% are singletons. The antigens of these receptors remain unknown. The sample consisted of CD4+ T cells from blood, cultured in vitro. These TCRs come from a human donor in good health. The CDR3 runs from the conserved cysteine through the conserved F or W. The order of the fields is J gene, D gene, V gene, clone size, CDR3 DNA, CDR3 protein. A D gene is named only where the DNA matches it firmly. Rows give clone size only sometimes, using once, few, many, or a class for an expanded clone.

TRBJ2-1 | TRBD2 | TRBV7-2 | few | TGTGCCAGCAGCTTAGCGGGACTAAATTACAATGAGCAGTTCTTC | CASSLAGLNYNEQFF
TRBJ1-6 | TRBD1 | TRBV6-1 | - | TGTGCCAGCAGGACTTCAGGGGGCTTTTATAATTCACCCCTCCACTTT | CASRTSGGFYNSPLHF
TRBJ1-2 | TRBD1 | TRBV5-1 | medium-sized | TGCGCCAGCAGCTACGGGACAGCCTCACCCCGTGGCTACACCTTC | CASSYGTASPRGYTF
TRBJ1-1 | - | TRBV19 | - | TGTGCCAGTAGTATAAAGGGTACAGGCACTGAAGCTTTCTTT | CASSIKGTGTEAFF
TRBJ1-2 | - | TRBV11-2 | - | TGTGCCAGCAGCCTGGGTTCAGGACCGGCCTATGGCTACACCTTC | CASSLGSGPAYGYTF
TRBJ1-5 | - | TRBV20-1 | few | TGCAGTGCTAGTGAACAGGGAGGGGGACAGCCCCAGCATTTT | CSASEQGGGQPQHF
TRBJ1-6 | - | TRBV20-1 | - | TGCAGTGCCACGACAGGCCGAAATTCACCCCTCCACTTT | CSATTGRNSPLHF
TRBJ2-7 | TRBD1 | TRBV27 | - | TGTGCCAGCATTGGACAGGGGTCCTACGAGCAGTACTTC | CASIGQGSYEQYF
TRBJ2-5 | TRBD2 | TRBV30 | - | TGTGCCTGGACTAGCGGGGGGGCCGAGACCCAGTACTTC | CAWTSGGAETQYF
TRBJ1-3 | - | TRBV6-5 | - | TGTGCCAGCAGTTCCGTACTTAGCGGAAACACCATATATTTT | CASSSVLSGNTIYF
TRBJ2-7 | TRBD1 | TRBV7-9 | few | TGTGCCAGCAGCTTAGAGGGGGCAAGCTCCTACGAGCAGTACTTC | CASSLEGASSYEQYF